The 23 T cell receptor beta chains reported below all come from one sample, sequenced in a study of response to subunit inactivated influenza vaccine. TCRdb itself ran the RT-PCR reads through MiXCR, one entry per CDR3 protein. The data show about 500,000 distinct CDR3 sequences, approximately 17% seen once. Sequenced material: CD4+ T cells sorted from PBMCs, taken roughly 24 months after vaccination. These receptors were collected from a man between 50 and 75 years old who received an inactivated influenza vaccine.

About this clonotype itself: One end of the junction fails to match germline, which may point to a read error. The genes are TRBV7-7 and TRBJ2-5, with D unclear. The CDR3 extends over 15 amino acids. CDR1 is SSHAT, CDR2 FNYEAQ, per germline (reference sequence). CDR3 coding DNA: TGTGCTAGCAGCTTAAATGGGAAGGGATGGGAGACCCAGTACTTC. Protein product: CASSLNGKGWETQYF.

This clonotype was seen a few times. The V gene is TRBV7-2, the J gene TRBJ2-3, with D perhaps assigned TRBD1 or TRBD2 (5 bases each). Trimming took off 3 bases at V and 3 bases at J, with 16 bases between the two ends. CDR1 SGHTA and CDR2 FQGNSA come from the germline V gene. The CDR3 loop spans 16 amino acids. As DNA, the CDR3 is TGTGCCAGCAGCTTTCTAGGGTGGGGCGGGACAGATACGCAGTATTTT. The encoded protein is CASSFLGWGGTDTQYF.

This clonotype turned up a few times. V and J are TRBV20-1 and TRBJ2-7; the match to TRBD1 covers 7 bases. V lost 7 bases, J lost 6 bases, and 9 bases stayed unmatched. CDR1 is DFQATT, CDR2 SNEGSKA, per germline (reference sequence). CDR3 length: 12 residues. This chain's CDR3 is CSVRTGGLEQYF. The CDR3 region has the DNA TGCAGTGTCCGGACAGGAGGCCTCGAGCAGTACTTC.

The rearrangement links TRBV5-1 to TRBJ2-7; TRBD1 aligns across 7 bases. The V and J ends lost 3 bases and 5 bases, in that order; junction bases with no gene match: 8. The CDR3 has 14 amino acids. Germline V gene sequence: CDR1 SGHRS, CDR2 YFSETQ. CDR3: CASSSFGQANEQYF. The DNA for the CDR3 is TGCGCCAGCAGCTCATTTGGACAGGCCAACGAGCAGTACTTC.

The V call is TRBV20-1, the J call TRBJ1-2, with 7 nucleotides matching TRBD1. CDR3 length: 13 amino acids. Germline loops: CDR1 DFQATT, CDR2 SNEGSKA (reference sequence). Trimming removed 2 bases from V and 5 bases from J; junction bases left unmatched: 5. CDR3 protein: CSARLQGRYGYTF. As DNA, the CDR3 is TGCAGTGCTAGACTACAGGGGCGGTATGGCTACACCTTC.

The CDR3 bases are TGTGCCAGCAGCTCGAGACTCAGGGGGGCGAGCACAGATACGCAGTATTTT. Its protein is CASSSRLRGASTDTQYF. The chain employs TRBV5-5 and TRBJ2-3; D is possibly TRBD1 (7 bases). Germline CDR1 reads SGHKS; CDR2 reads YYEKEE (reference sequence). There are 17 residues in the CDR3. The V gene lost 3 bases and the J gene lost 0 bases, with 17 bases spanning the gap.

This clonotype was seen only a few times. This sequence joins TRBV28 and TRBJ2-2, with 10 positions matching TRBD2. The V and J ends lost 5 bases and 4 bases, in that order; junction bases with no gene match: 7. Germline assignment: CDR1 MDHEN and CDR2 SYDVKM. This CDR3 spans 16 amino acids. CDR3 sequence: CASSLSGGPPTGELFF. The CDR3 DNA is TGTGCCAGCAGTCTTAGCGGGGGGCCGCCCACCGGGGAGCTGTTTTTT.

This clonotype was counted only a few times. V is TRBV12-3 or TRBV12-4 and J is TRBJ2-5, with TRBD2 as a possible D gene (6 bases). This CDR3 has 13 amino acids. The V end lost 6 bases, the J end lost 4 bases, and 12 bases lay between the germline ends. The CDR3 here is CASSPGLRETQYF. CDR3 bases: TGTGCCAGCAGCCCGGGACTGAGAGAGACCCAGTACTTC.

In its sample, this clonotype was seen a few times. This chain links TRBV20-1 with TRBJ2-5; 7 nucleotides agree with TRBD1. Germline V lookup: CDR1 DFQATT, CDR2 SNEGSKA (reference sequence). The junction had 15 bases not matched to a gene; V was cut back by 6 bases and J by 2 bases. The CDR3 extends over 16 amino acids. The CDR3 loop reads CSAHFRSGQAQETQYF. CDR3 nucleotides: TGCAGTGCCCACTTTCGGTCAGGACAGGCTCAAGAGACCCAGTACTTC.

The rearrangement links TRBV4-2 to TRBJ2-5; D is unresolved. The CDR3 totals 13 residues. Trimming stripped 3 bases from V and 5 bases from J, with 10 bases between. Germline V lookup: CDR1 LGHNA, CDR2 YNFKEQ. The CDR3 protein is CASSQASWETQYF. CDR3 DNA sequence: TGTGCCAGCAGCCAGGCCTCCTGGGAGACCCAGTACTTC.

The chain links TRBV6-2 or TRBV6-3 to TRBJ2-7; TRBD1 matches 7 bases. Germline assignment: CDR1 MNHEY and CDR2 SVGEGT. V lost 5 bases to trimming and J lost 6 bases; unmatched junction nucleotides: 4. The CDR3 has 12 amino acids. The CDR3: CASSNRGREQYF. CDR3 bases: TGTGCCAGCAGTAACAGGGGTCGCGAGCAGTACTTC.

The gene calls are TRBV10-3 and TRBJ1-5; no clear D gene. CDR3 size: 12 residues. CDR1 and CDR2 (germline): ENHRY, SYGVKD. V gave up 3 bases and J gave up 1 base, with 1 base separating them. The chain's CDR3 is CAISESNQPQHF. The DNA for the CDR3 is TGTGCCATCAGTGAAAGCAATCAGCCCCAGCATTTT.

The chain employs TRBV29-1 and TRBJ2-3; maybe TRBD2 (5 bases). The V and J ends lost 5 bases and 1 base respectively, with 7 bases between them. The CDR3 has 12 residues. In germline, CDR1 is SQVTM, CDR2 ANQGSEA. CDR3 in DNA: TGCAGCGTTCTGCGGGGCACAGATACGCAGTATTTT. As protein: CSVLRGTDTQYF.

This clonotype was observed a handful of times. The rearrangement uses TRBV12-3 or TRBV12-4 and TRBJ1-1; 7 bases are a match to TRBD1. This CDR3 comprises 14 residues. The trim removed 6 bases at V and 1 base at J, leaving 5 bases unmatched. In DNA form, the CDR3 reads TGTGCCAGCAGAGTGGGGACAGAGAACACTGAAGCTTTCTTT. Amino acid sequence: CASRVGTENTEAFF.

This clonotype has more than one count but fewer than ten. The chain couples TRBV27 to TRBJ2-2, with TRBD1 matching over 9 bases. The ends lost 2 bases at V and 7 bases at J; junction bases unmatched: 8. Looked up from germline, CDR1 is MNHEY and CDR2 is SMNVEV (reference sequence). The CDR3 covers 16 residues. Written as DNA, the CDR3 is TGTGCCAGCAGTTTAAAGGGGACAGGGAGAGGCGGGGAGCTGTTTTTT. Protein sequence: CASSLKGTGRGGELFF.

This clonotype was picked up many times. V usage is TRBV20-1 and J usage is TRBJ2-5; D is perhaps TRBD1 or TRBD2 (5 bases each). Per germline, CDR1 DFQATT and CDR2 SNEGSKA (reference sequence). This CDR3 region has 14 residues. V was cut by 1 base and J by 4 bases, with 13 bases left in between. CDR3 amino acids: CSARGWGSVETQYF. DNA of the CDR3: TGCAGTGCTAGAGGATGGGGGTCCGTAGAGACCCAGTACTTC.

The chain recombines TRBV19 with TRBJ2-1, with 8 nucleotides matching TRBD2. The V and J ends lost 7 bases and 6 bases, in that order; junction bases with no gene match: 8. The CDR3 sequence is 14 residues long. Per germline, CDR1 LNHDA and CDR2 SQIVND (reference sequence). The CDR3: CASIPAGASNEQFF. The CDR3 nucleotides read TGTGCCAGTATCCCAGCGGGAGCTTCCAATGAGCAGTTCTTC.

This clonotype was counted ten times or more. The V and J genes are TRBV10-3 and TRBJ2-2, with 7 bases lining up with TRBD1. The CDR3 consists of 15 residues. CDR1 and CDR2 (germline): ENHRY, SYGVKD. V gave up 2 bases and J gave up 1 base; unmatched junction bases: 1. CDR3 nucleotides: TGTGCCATCAGTGAGAGGACAGGGAACACCGGGGAGCTGTTTTTT. This sequence encodes CAISERTGNTGELFF.

This clonotype was picked up a small number of times. The chain employs TRBV5-1 and TRBJ2-7; 8 bases line up with TRBD1. This CDR3 region has 16 residues. CDR1 SGHRS and CDR2 YFSETQ come from the germline V gene. J lost 8 bases, V lost 0 bases, and 13 bases had no gene match. The CDR3 sequence is CASSLEGRGPYVQQYF. The CDR3 nucleotides are TGCGCCAGCAGCTTGGAGGGCAGGGGGCCATATGTGCAGCAGTACTTC.

The rearrangement links TRBV28 to TRBJ1-6, with 7 bases aligning to TRBD1. Germline lookup yields CDR1 MDHEN and CDR2 SYDVKM. V dropped 2 bases and J dropped 4; count of bases not matched to a gene: 2. The CDR3 runs 15 residues. The CDR3 DNA reads TGTGCCAGCAGTTTACAGGGGGTATATAATTCACCCCTCCACTTT. Translation gives CASSLQGVYNSPLHF.

The sample holds a few counts of this clonotype. The rearrangement links TRBV10-3 to TRBJ1-1; perhaps TRBD1 as D (5 bases). The V and J ends lost 3 bases and 10 bases respectively, with 15 bases between them. Germline V gives CDR1 ENHRY, CDR2 SYGVKD. This CDR3 has 13 amino acids. The CDR3 sequence: CAISEQTPTGAFF. The CDR3 region has the DNA TGTGCCATCAGTGAACAGACCCCAACAGGAGCTTTCTTT.

This clonotype was detected a few times. V usage is TRBV12-3 or TRBV12-4 and J usage is TRBJ2-1; 9 bases are shared with TRBD2. The J segment lost 15 bases and the V segment lost 7 bases, leaving 28 bases of the junction unmatched. The CDR3 has 18 residues. The chain's CDR3 is CASKRELAGSLTKPEGFF. CDR3 DNA sequence: TGTGCCAGCAAGAGGGAACTAGCGGGCTCCCTCACCAAGCCGGAGGGGTTCTTC.

This clonotype was observed a handful of times. The chain couples TRBV5-6 to TRBJ2-7, with unresolved D. Germline CDR1 SGHDT, CDR2 YYEEEE. The CDR3 loop spans 14 amino acids. Trimming stripped 0 bases from V and 2 bases from J, with 9 bases between. This chain's CDR3 is CASSLGPDPYEQYF. The CDR3 DNA follows: TGTGCCAGCAGCTTGGGACCGGACCCCTACGAGCAGTACTTC.